The 14 T cell receptor beta chains presented below share a single source sample, sequenced in a study of shared clonotypes between healthy human individuals. Generated by immunoSEQ multiplex PCR, the TCRdb table keeps only in-frame clones and is missing some. The sample yields roughly 600,000 clones, roughly 98% seen once. Terminally differentiated effector memory CD45RA+ cells were excluded by CCR7 positive selection of CD45RO-negative cells. Sequenced input: naive CD8+ T cells sorted from blood. All receptors derive from a young man in good health.

This chain links TRBV10-3 with TRBJ2-7, with 7 positions matching TRBD2. The CDR3 contains 15 residues. V lost 0 bases, J lost 3 bases, and 5 bases stayed unmatched. In germline, CDR1 is ENHRY, CDR2 SYGVKD. The CDR3 DNA follows: TGTGCCATCAGTGAGTCATCCGGGAGGTACTACGAGCAGTACTTC. It yields the protein CAISESSGRYYEQYF.

The count of this clone is one. The chain couples TRBV12-5 to TRBJ1-2; a possible D gene is TRBD1 (6 bases). The CDR3 runs to 14 residues. The germline V gene has CDR1 LGHNT and CDR2 FRNRAP. V lost 5 bases, J lost 2 bases, and 12 bases lay in between. The DNA of the CDR3 is TGTGCTAGTGGTACCGGGACAACCAACTATGGCTACACCTTC. Translating it yields CASGTGTTNYGYTF.

This chain connects TRBV6-5 to TRBJ1-1, with D maybe TRBD1 (5 bases). The germline V and J ends were trimmed by 6 bases and 0 bases, with 14 bases remaining between them. CDR3 length: 15 residues. In germline, CDR1 is MNHEY, CDR2 SVGAGI. The CDR3 nucleotides are TGTGCCAGCAGGCTATCCGGGACTATGAACACTGAAGCTTTCTTT. It codes for CASRLSGTMNTEAFF.

J is TRBJ2-7 and V is TRBV5-5; perhaps TRBD2 as D (5 bases). Trimming removed 4 bases from V and 0 bases from J, with 14 bases in between. The germline CDR1 and CDR2 sequences are SGHKS and YYEKEE (reference sequence). This CDR3 is 15 amino acids long. The DNA for the CDR3 is TGTGCCAGCAGCCTCCGGGGTCCAAACTCCTACGAGCAGTACTTC. It is translated as CASSLRGPNSYEQYF.

The chain combines TRBV29-1 with TRBJ2-3; 8 nucleotides align to TRBD2. Germline V lookup: CDR1 SQVTM, CDR2 ANQGSEA. The trim removed 4 bases at V and 4 bases at J, leaving 10 bases unmatched. The CDR3 consists of 15 residues. CDR3 sequence: CSVAGGLEKADTQYF. The DNA for the CDR3 is TGCAGCGTTGCCGGGGGACTAGAAAAAGCAGATACGCAGTATTTT.

The genes are TRBV27 and TRBJ2-1; D may be TRBD2 (6 bases). Trimming stripped 3 bases from V and 5 bases from J, with 11 bases between. The CDR3 sequence is 14 residues long. In germline, CDR1 is MNHEY, CDR2 SMNVEV (reference sequence). Written as DNA, the CDR3 is TGTGCCAGCAGTTTTGGGAGGACGCACAATGAGCAGTTCTTC. Protein product: CASSFGRTHNEQFF.

The chain combines TRBV28 with TRBJ1-1; D remains unclear. This CDR3 has 11 amino acids. CDR1 is MDHEN, CDR2 SYDVKM, per germline. Trimming stripped 4 bases from V and 6 bases from J, with 6 bases between. Written as DNA, the CDR3 is TGTGCCAGCAGTTCCCAGGCTGAAGCTTTCTTT. Residues: CASSSQAEAFF. The variable domain in full, with the rest retrieved from reference TRBV28 and TRBJ1-1, is DVKVTQSSRYLVKRTGEKVFLECVQDMDHENMFWYRQDPGLGLRLIYFSYDVKMKEKGDIPEGYSVSREKKERFSLILESASTNQTSMYLCASSSQAEAFFGQGTRLTVV.

V and J are TRBV4-2 and TRBJ2-7, with D possibly called TRBD1 or TRBD2 (5 bases each). This CDR3 comprises 14 residues. V was shortened by 3 bases and J by 5 bases, with 14 bases between the two germline ends. From germline, CDR1 is LGHNA and CDR2 YNFKEQ. The CDR3 region has the DNA TGTGCCAGCAGCCAGGTGGGGGAGTATCACGAGCAGTACTTC. As protein: CASSQVGEYHEQYF.

This clone was detected once. This chain joins TRBV7-9 and TRBJ2-1; 12 positions match TRBD2. The CDR3 length is 15 residues. Germline-derived CDR1 and CDR2 are SEHNR and FQNEAQ (reference sequence). The V and J ends lost 5 bases and 7 bases, in that order; junction bases with no gene match: 6. DNA for the CDR3: TGTGCCAGCAGCGAACTAGCGGGAGGCGAGAATGAGCAGTTCTTC. Translated, it gives CASSELAGGENEQFF.

V gene TRBV9 combines with J gene TRBJ2-2; 8 bases line up with TRBD1. Germline CDR1 is SGDLS and CDR2 is YYNGEE. The CDR3 is 17 residues long. Losses at the gene ends were 4 bases for V and 0 bases for J; bases not matched to a gene: 8. CDR3 sequence (DNA): TGTGCCAGCAGCCATCCATCGGACAGGGCGAACACCGGGGAGCTGTTTTTT. Residues: CASSHPSDRANTGELFF.

This sequence joins TRBV5-6 and TRBJ2-7, with 11 bases that match TRBD2. Germline loops: CDR1 SGHDT, CDR2 YYEEEE. The CDR3 spans 18 residues. J was trimmed by 2 bases and V by 3 bases; bases with no gene match: 13. CDR3 sequence (DNA): TGTGCCAGCAGCTCGGCTCGGGGGACTAGCGGACTAGCCTACGAGCAGTACTTC. Its translation is CASSSARGTSGLAYEQYF.

The rearrangement links TRBV5-1 to TRBJ2-1, with a possible D match to TRBD2 (7 bases). V lost 4 bases, J lost 0 bases, and 20 bases lay in between. The CDR3 totals 18 residues. The V gene's germline CDR1 is SGHRS and CDR2 YFSETQ. The CDR3 DNA follows: TGCGCCAGCAGCCGGAGGGGGAGCGGGGAGGGCTCCTACAATGAGCAGTTCTTC. It translates to CASSRRGSGEGSYNEQFF.

The rearrangement links TRBV15 to TRBJ2-3; 7 bases are a match to TRBD2. Germline lookup yields CDR1 LNHNV and CDR2 YYDKDF (reference sequence). This CDR3 has 13 residues. With V trimmed by 3 bases and J by 6 bases, 3 bases remained unmatched. The CDR3 spells CATSSLAADTQYF. Written as DNA, the CDR3 is TGTGCCACCAGCAGCCTAGCGGCCGATACGCAGTATTTT.

This chain joins TRBV19 and TRBJ1-1; 7 bases are shared with TRBD1. V lost 8 bases, J lost 4 bases, and 1 base stayed unmatched. Germline CDR1 reads LNHDA; CDR2 reads SQIVND (reference sequence). This CDR3 is built from 11 residues. For the CDR3, the DNA is TGTGCCAGTCACAGGGGCACTGAAGCTTTCTTT. It specifies CASHRGTEAFF.